This TCR beta chain was retrieved from a study of blood T cell repertoires in COVID-19. As processed by the authors: Amplified reference gene primers provided the basis for estimating nucleated cell counts. The table came from immunoSEQ multiplex PCR; TCRdb's copy has only in-frame clones and leaves some out. The V and J calls and clone size were taken over from that table, and D and trimming were inferred from the DNA. The sample includes about 170,000 clones, around 90% of them seen just once. The receptor's source is a man in his fifties who had recovered from COVID-19. The material sequenced was peripheral blood.

The CDR3 protein is CASSLRTSGNTDTQYF. The CDR3 DNA follows: TGTGCCAGCAGCTTAAGGACTAGCGGGAATACAGATACGCAGTATTTT. The chain links TRBV7-2 to TRBJ2-3, with 12 bases lining up with TRBD2. Germline-derived CDR1 and CDR2 are SGHTA and FQGNSA. Trimming took 2 bases from V and 3 from J; bases not matched to a gene: 3. The CDR3 runs to 16 residues.